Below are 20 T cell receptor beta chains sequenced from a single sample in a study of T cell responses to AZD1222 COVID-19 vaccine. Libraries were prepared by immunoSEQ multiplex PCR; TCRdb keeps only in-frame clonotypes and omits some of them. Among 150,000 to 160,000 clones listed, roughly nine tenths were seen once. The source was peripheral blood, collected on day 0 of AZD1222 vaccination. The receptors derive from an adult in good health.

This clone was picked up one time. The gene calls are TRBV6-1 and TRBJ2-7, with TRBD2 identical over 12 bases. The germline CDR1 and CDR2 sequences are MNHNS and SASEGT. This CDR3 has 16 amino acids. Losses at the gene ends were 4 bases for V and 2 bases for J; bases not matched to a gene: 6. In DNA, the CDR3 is TGTGCCAGCAGTGTGCTAGCGGGGGGGCAGACCTACGAGCAGTACTTC. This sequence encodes CASSVLAGGQTYEQYF.

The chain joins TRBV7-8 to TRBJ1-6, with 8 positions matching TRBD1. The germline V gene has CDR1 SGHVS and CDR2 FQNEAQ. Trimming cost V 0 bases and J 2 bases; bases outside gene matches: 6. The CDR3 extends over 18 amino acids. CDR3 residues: CASSLARTGRTYNSPLHF. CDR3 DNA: TGTGCCAGCAGCTTAGCTAGGACAGGGCGCACCTATAATTCACCCCTCCACTTT.

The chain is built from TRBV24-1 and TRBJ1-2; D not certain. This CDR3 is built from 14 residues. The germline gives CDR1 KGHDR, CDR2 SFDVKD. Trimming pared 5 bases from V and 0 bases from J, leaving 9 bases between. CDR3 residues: CATSGEGPNYGYTF. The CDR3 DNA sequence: TGTGCCACCAGTGGTGAGGGTCCTAACTATGGCTACACCTTC.

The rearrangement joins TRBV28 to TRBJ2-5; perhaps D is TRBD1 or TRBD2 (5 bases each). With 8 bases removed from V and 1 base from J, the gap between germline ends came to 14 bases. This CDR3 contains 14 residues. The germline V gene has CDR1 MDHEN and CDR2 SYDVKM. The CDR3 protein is CASQGVGSQETQYF. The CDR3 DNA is TGTGCCAGCCAGGGAGTGGGGTCCCAAGAGACCCAGTACTTC. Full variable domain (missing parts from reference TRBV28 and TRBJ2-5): DVKVTQSSRYLVKRTGEKVFLECVQDMDHENMFWYRQDPGLGLRLIYFSYDVKMKEKGDIPEGYSVSREKKERFSLILESASTNQTSMYLCASQGVGSQETQYFGPGTRLLVL.

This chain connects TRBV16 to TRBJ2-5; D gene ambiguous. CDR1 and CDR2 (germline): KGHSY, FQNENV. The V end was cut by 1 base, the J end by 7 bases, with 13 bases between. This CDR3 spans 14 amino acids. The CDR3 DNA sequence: TGTGCCAGCAGCCAATGGAAGGTCGATGGGACCCAGTACTTC. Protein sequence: CASSQWKVDGTQYF.

The CDR3 nucleotides read TGTGCCAGCACCCACCCGGGCAGCTCCTACGAGCAGTACTTC. Protein sequence: CASTHPGSSYEQYF. The chain employs TRBV11-2 and TRBJ2-7; D not certain. CDR1 and CDR2 from the germline V gene are SGHAT and FQNNGV. V was clipped by 7 bases and J by 0 bases, with 13 bases between them. This CDR3 is 14 amino acids long.

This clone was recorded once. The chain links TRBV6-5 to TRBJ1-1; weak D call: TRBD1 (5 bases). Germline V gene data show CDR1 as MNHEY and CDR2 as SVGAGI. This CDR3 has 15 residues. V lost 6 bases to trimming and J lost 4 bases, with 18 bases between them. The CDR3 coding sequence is TGTGCCAGCAGGCGGGGCATCTCAGGGTTCACTGAAGCTTTCTTT. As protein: CASRRGISGFTEAFF.

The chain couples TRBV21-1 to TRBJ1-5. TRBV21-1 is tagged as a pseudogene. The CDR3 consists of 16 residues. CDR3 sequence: CASSNGGGADLQPQHF. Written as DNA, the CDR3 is TGTGCCAGCAGCAACGGGGGTGGGGCAGACCTACAGCCCCAGCATTTT.

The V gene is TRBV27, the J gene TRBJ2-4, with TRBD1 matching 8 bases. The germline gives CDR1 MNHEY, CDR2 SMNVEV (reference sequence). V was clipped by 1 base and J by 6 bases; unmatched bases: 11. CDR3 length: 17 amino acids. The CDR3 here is CASSLWSGQGAGNIQYF. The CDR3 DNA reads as TGTGCCAGCAGTTTATGGTCGGGGCAGGGGGCGGGAAACATTCAGTACTTC.

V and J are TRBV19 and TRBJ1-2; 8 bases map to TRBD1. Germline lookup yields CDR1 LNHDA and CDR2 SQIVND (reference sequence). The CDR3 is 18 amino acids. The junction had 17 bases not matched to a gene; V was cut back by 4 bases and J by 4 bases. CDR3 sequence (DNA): TGTGCCAGTAGTACCCGAGGGACAGGCCACCTAGGGGGCTATGGCTACACCTTC. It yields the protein CASSTRGTGHLGGYGYTF.

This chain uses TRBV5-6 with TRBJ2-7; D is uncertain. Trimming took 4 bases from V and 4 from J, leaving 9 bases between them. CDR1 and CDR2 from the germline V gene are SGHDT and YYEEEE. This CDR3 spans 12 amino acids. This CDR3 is CASSVIDYEQYF. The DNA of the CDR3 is TGTGCCAGCAGCGTCATAGATTACGAGCAGTACTTC.

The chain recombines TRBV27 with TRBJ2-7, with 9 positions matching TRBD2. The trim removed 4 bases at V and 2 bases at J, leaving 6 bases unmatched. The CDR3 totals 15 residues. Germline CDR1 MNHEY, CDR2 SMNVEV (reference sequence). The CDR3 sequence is CASSWSGRPTYEQYF. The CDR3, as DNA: TGTGCCAGCAGTTGGAGCGGGAGGCCCACCTACGAGCAGTACTTC.

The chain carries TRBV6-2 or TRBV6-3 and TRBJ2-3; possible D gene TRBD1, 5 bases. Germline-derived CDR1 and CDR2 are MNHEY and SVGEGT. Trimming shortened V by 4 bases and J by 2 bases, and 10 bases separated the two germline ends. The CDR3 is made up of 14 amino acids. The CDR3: CASSFVGDTDTQYF. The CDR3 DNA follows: TGTGCCAGCAGTTTTGTAGGGGACACAGATACGCAGTATTTT.

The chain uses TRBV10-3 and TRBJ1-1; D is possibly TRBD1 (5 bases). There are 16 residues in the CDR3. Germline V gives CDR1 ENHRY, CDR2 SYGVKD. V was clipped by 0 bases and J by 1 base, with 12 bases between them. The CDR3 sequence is CAISESGAGQNTEAFF. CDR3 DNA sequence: TGTGCCATCAGTGAGTCAGGGGCAGGGCAGAACACTGAAGCTTTCTTT.

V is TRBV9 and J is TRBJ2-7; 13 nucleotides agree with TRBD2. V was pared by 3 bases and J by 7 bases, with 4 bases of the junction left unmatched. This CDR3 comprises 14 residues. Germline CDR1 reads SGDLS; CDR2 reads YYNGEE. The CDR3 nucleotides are TGTGCCAGCAGCGGTCCGGGACTAGCGGGAGAGCAGTACTTC. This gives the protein CASSGPGLAGEQYF. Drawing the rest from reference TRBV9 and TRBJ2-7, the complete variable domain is DSGVTQTPKHLITATGQRVTLRCSPRSGDLSVYWYQQSLDQGLQFLIQYYNGEERAKGNILERFSAQQFPDLHSELNLSSLELGDSALYFCASSGPGLAGEQYFGPGTRLTVT.

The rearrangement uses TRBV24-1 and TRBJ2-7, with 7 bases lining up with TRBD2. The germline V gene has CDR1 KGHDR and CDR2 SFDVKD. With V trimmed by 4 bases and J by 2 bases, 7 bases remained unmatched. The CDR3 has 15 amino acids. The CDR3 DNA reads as TGTGCCACCAGTGACCCGAGCGGGAACCCCTACGAGCAGTACTTC. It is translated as CATSDPSGNPYEQYF.

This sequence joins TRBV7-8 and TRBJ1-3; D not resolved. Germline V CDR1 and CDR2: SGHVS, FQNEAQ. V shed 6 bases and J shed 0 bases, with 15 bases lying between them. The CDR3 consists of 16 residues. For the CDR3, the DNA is TGTGCCAGCAGGAATTTAGGCGTTAGCTCTGGAAACACCATATATTTT. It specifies CASRNLGVSSGNTIYF. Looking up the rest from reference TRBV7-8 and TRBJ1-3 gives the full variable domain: GAGVSQSPRYKVAKRGQDVALRCDPISGHVSLFWYQQALGQGPEFLTYFQNEAQLDKSGLPSDRFFAERPEGSVSTLKIQRTQQEDSAVYLCASRNLGVSSGNTIYFGEGSWLTVV.

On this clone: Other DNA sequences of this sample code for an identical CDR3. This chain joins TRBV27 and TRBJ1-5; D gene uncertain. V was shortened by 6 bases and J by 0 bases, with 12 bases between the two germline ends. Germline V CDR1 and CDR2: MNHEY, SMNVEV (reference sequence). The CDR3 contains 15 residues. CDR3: CASRPGQISNQPQHF. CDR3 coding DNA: TGTGCCAGCAGACCCGGGCAGATTAGCAATCAGCCCCAGCATTTT.

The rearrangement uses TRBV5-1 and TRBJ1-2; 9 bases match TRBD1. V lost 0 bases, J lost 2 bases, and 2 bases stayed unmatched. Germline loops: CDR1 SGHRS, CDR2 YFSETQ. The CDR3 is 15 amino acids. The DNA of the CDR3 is TGCGCCAGCAGCTTGGCCGGGACAGGGAACTATGGCTACACCTTC. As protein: CASSLAGTGNYGYTF.

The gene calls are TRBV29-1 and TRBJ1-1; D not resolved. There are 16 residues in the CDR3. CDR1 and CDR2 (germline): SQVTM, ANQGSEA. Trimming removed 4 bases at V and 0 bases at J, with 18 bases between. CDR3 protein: CSVVPYVLGMNTEAFF. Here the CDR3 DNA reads TGCAGCGTTGTACCCTATGTCCTGGGTATGAACACTGAAGCTTTCTTT.